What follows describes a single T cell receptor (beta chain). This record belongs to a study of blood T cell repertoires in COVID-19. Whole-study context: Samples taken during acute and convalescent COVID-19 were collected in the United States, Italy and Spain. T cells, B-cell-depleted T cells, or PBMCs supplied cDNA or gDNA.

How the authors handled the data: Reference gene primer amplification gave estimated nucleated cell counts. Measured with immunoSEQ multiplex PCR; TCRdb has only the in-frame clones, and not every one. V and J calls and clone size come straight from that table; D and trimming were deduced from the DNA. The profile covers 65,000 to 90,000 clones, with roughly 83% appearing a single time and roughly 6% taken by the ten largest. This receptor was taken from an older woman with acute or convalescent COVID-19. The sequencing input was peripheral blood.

CDR3 amino acids: CASSLGRTSGGRDTQYF. In DNA, the CDR3 is TGCGCCAGCAGCTTGGGTCGGACTAGCGGGGGAAGAGATACGCAGTATTTT. The V gene is TRBV5-1, the J gene TRBJ2-3, with 13 bases aligning to TRBD2. Germline CDR1 reads SGHRS; CDR2 reads YFSETQ. Losses at the gene ends were 0 bases for V and 5 bases for J; bases not matched to a gene: 6. CDR3 size: 17 residues.